The sequence of this T cell receptor beta chain was determined in a study of radiotherapy plus CTLA-4 blockade in lung cancer. This clone was counted between two and nine times. Measured with immunoSEQ multiplex PCR; TCRdb has only the in-frame clones, and not every one. The sample lists about 59,000 clones, less than 85% seen once, with 2.9% in the top ten. Germline CDR1 is MGHRA and CDR2 is YSYEKL. This CDR3 spans 16 amino acids. V shed 0 bases and J shed 7 bases, with 13 bases lying between them. The rearrangement joins TRBV4-1 to TRBJ1-6, with D perhaps matching TRBD1 (5 bases). Material: peripheral blood, obtained from a patient treated with radiotherapy plus ipilimumab. The clonotype was recovered from a human donor with non-small cell lung cancer who had a complete response to radiotherapy plus ipilimumab. The CDR3 sequence is CASSQDVRGDNSPLHF. CDR3 nucleotide sequence: TGCGCCAGCAGCCAAGATGTAAGGGGTGACAATTCACCCCTCCACTTT.